This T cell receptor (beta chain) comes out of a study of CD8+ T cells in alopecia areata. In regard to this clone: The antigen remains unidentified.

Regarding the study as a whole: Clonality in lesional scalp, especially alopecia totalis/universalis, exceeded that of normal scalp.

The CDR3 covers 15 residues. Germline V gene sequence: CDR1 SGHNT, CDR2 YYREEE (reference sequence). Trimming took 5 bases from V and 7 from J; bases not matched to a gene: 8. Investigators isolated RNA and reverse transcribed it into cDNA to act as the sequencing template. Sequencing was performed with immunoSEQ multiplex PCR; in TCRdb, only in-frame clones are kept and a portion is missing. The data hold 80,000 to 100,000 clones, with under 45% observed a single time. This sequence joins TRBV5-4 and TRBJ2-1; 11 bases line up with TRBD2. The sequencing input was CD4+ T cells sorted from blood. This clonotype was sampled from a human donor with alopecia areata. The CDR3 is CASSFLAGGENEQFF. The CDR3 nucleotides are TGTGCCAGCAGTTTTCTAGCGGGAGGTGAGAATGAGCAGTTCTTC. The whole variable domain, remainder taken from reference TRBV5-4 and TRBJ2-1, is ETGVTQSPTHLIKTRGQQVTLRCSSQSGHNTVSWYQQALGQGPQFIFQYYREEENGRGNFPPRFSGLQFPNYSSELNVNALELDDSALYLCASSFLAGGENEQFFGPGTRLTVL.